Below, one T cell receptor beta chain is given with its context. The source of the sample is a study of shared clonotypes between healthy human individuals. Libraries were prepared by immunoSEQ multiplex PCR; TCRdb keeps only in-frame clonotypes and omits some of them. The sample consists of approximately 330,000 clones, about 73% of them appearing once. This CDR3 spans 15 amino acids. V lost 2 bases to trimming and J lost 3 bases; unmatched junction nucleotides: 5. Germline loops: CDR1 KGHSH, CDR2 LQKENI. Material: memory CD4+ T cells sorted from blood. Subset here: CD45RA-negative fraction. This sequence was found in a man aged 25 to 40 in good health. The chain recombines TRBV18 with TRBJ2-7, with 9 bases lining up with TRBD1. The CDR3: CASSPGTGYNYEQYF. The CDR3 region has the DNA TGTGCCAGCTCACCAGGGACAGGGTACAACTACGAGCAGTACTTC.